This T cell receptor (beta chain) was sequenced in a study of blood T cell repertoires in COVID-19. Looking at the study overall: Researchers got acute and convalescent COVID-19 samples from the United States, Italy and Spain. T cells, B-cell-depleted T cells, or PBMCs provided the cDNA or gDNA that served as material.

The CDR3 consists of 16 residues. Germline loops: CDR1 LGHNT, CDR2 FRNRAP. Trimming removed 6 bases from V and 7 bases from J, with 25 bases in between. Per the authors' pipeline: Reference gene primers were amplified, and this amplification served to estimate nucleated cell counts. Produced via immunoSEQ multiplex PCR; TCRdb's table is partial and in-frame only. V, J and clone size are those of that table, while D and trimming were read from the DNA. The sample carries about 230,000 clones, approximately 81% recorded once. The receptor was isolated from a man in his forties or fifties with acute or convalescent COVID-19. Sequencing was performed on peripheral blood. This chain joins TRBV12-5 and TRBJ2-7; possible D gene TRBD2, 5 bases. Here the CDR3 reads CASGTSRSGIRGEQYF. The CDR3 DNA reads as TGTGCTAGTGGCACAAGTCGGAGTGGGATAAGAGGGGAGCAGTACTTC.